This TCR beta chain emerged from a study of a mutant IDH1 vaccine in newly diagnosed glioma (dated by TCRdb to about 2021). Background on the whole study: In the chemotherapy-containing groups, vaccination started alongside temozolomide cycles, whereas in patients who had radiotherapy alone it started 4-6 weeks after radiotherapy. The approximately 29 treated patients were roughly 62% male and roughly 38% female, with a mean age of around 40 years. Prior to enrollment, standard therapy consisting of radiotherapy alone, temozolomide alone, or radiochemotherapy with temozolomide had been administered to patients, with the combination being received by most patients. The week-35 safety follow-up was designated visit V12, and the week-47 end of study was designated visit V13. Peripheral blood was drawn at six visits: V03 (baseline), V05, V07, V10, V12 and V13. For exploratory analyses, longitudinal TCRB deep sequencing was carried out in about two dozen treated patients wherever samples were available. Study-wide findings and limitations: Changes in the top peripheral T cell clonotypes picked up by TCRB sequencing did not appear to be linked to pseudoprogression. Immune responses induced by the vaccine were seen in roughly 95% of patients across multiple MHC alleles. PBMC samples for TCRB deep sequencing were selected based on availability. The authors stated that sample limitations prevented analyses of patient blood samples from being reproduced.

What the time point label conveys for this sample: week 35, safety follow-up. A 20-mer mutant IDH1 peptide at 300 micrograms in Montanide made up each vaccine dose, which was injected subcutaneously together with topical imiquimod. Eight vaccinations were administered to patients in weeks 1, 3, 5, 7, 11, 15, 19 and 23, corresponding to visits V03 through V10. Newly diagnosed WHO grade 3 or 4 IDH1-mutant astrocytomas showing loss of nuclear ATRX were present in the donors. The samples were drawn from NOA16, a multicentre, single-arm, open-label phase I trial in Germany that tested a mutant IDH1 peptide vaccine in humans for the first time. The DNeasy Blood and Tissue Kit was used to extract genomic DNA from EDTA blood for TCRB sequencing. Worth noting for this clone: Its target antigen remains unknown. Base qualities were left out, and no much larger clone turns up one base away.

Per the germline V gene, SGHRS is the CDR1 and YFSETQ is the CDR2. Inclusive of the bounding cysteine and phenylalanine, the CDR3 is 15 residues long. Here the CDR3 DNA is all that survives: 45 bases in frame from base 1. The junction carries 18 bases between V and J, which are trimmed by 5 bases and 7 bases respectively. Library preparation employed the immunoSEQ multiplex PCR assay. Rearranged TCR beta chain sequences were amplified using the hsTCRB Kit according to the manufacturer's protocol. Sequencing of TCRB libraries was carried out on an Illumina MiSeq. The study's processing was this. Demultiplexing, trimming and gene mapping were performed with the kit vendor's proprietary platform. TCRdb obtained this table from immuneACCESS and retained in-frame rearrangements with V and J assigned. These tables miss some clones; where compared with another copy, unresolved V genes account for less than half of the shortfall, and the remainder is unexplained. V, J and clone size are taken as reported in that table, and D and trimming were inferred from the DNA itself. Recorded for this sample are 30,000 to 40,000 clones; around 80% of them occurred a single time. In total, the top ten clones hold around 6.8% of the sample.

This clonotype originated in a young woman with glioma. The chain links TRBV5-1 with TRBJ1-4; TRBD1 could be the D gene, as 5 bases match. The input for sequencing was PBMCs, taken from a glioma patient whose treatment included an IDH1 peptide vaccine. The sequenced DNA is TGCGCCAGCAGACCAACGGGCTCCGGGGGTGAAAAACTGTTTTTT. It encodes CASRPTGSGGEKLFF.